The 3 T cell receptor beta chains reported below all come from one sample, sequenced in a study of T cell responses to AZD1222 COVID-19 vaccine. Assay: immunoSEQ multiplex PCR; the TCRdb copy retains only in-frame clones and omits some. The sample consists of approximately 180,000 clones, around 90% of them appearing once. The source material was peripheral blood, sampled on day 0 of AZD1222 vaccination. Source of these receptors: an adult in good health.

With respect to this clone: Different DNA sequences within this sample yield the same CDR3. The rearrangement joins TRBV14 to TRBJ2-7; TRBD2 is a possible D gene (6 bases). Trimming removed 0 bases from V and 0 bases from J, with 21 bases in between. Germline V gene lookup returns CDR1 SGHDN and CDR2 FVKESK. The CDR3 has 19 amino acids. The CDR3: CASSQEPFLLAQHSYEQYF. The DNA for the CDR3 is TGTGCCAGCAGCCAAGAACCCTTCCTGCTAGCGCAACACTCCTACGAGCAGTACTTC.

The chain carries TRBV19 and TRBJ1-2, with D unresolved. CDR3 length: 15 residues. Germline V gene lookup returns CDR1 LNHDA and CDR2 SQIVND (reference sequence). Trimming pared 5 bases from V and 3 bases from J, leaving 16 bases between. CDR3 amino acids: CASSPRTSSDYGYTF. The CDR3 nucleotides are TGTGCCAGTAGTCCAAGGACTTCATCGGACTATGGCTACACCTTC.

The genes are TRBV10-3 and TRBJ1-1; D gene uncertain. Germline loops: CDR1 ENHRY, CDR2 SYGVKD. The CDR3 covers 15 residues. The germline V and J ends were trimmed by 0 bases and 1 base, with 9 bases remaining between them. In nucleotides, the CDR3 is TGTGCCATCAGTGAGTCGGGAGGAGGGAACACTGAAGCTTTCTTT. Translated: CAISESGGGNTEAFF.